This TCR beta chain came from a study of T cells in Graves' hyperthyroidism and ophthalmopathy. The wider study: Peripheral blood was collected at initial diagnosis, before any treatment. Overall study findings and caveats: Expanded thyroid clonotypes (above 0.001) were mostly also found in blood.

There are many counts of this clonotype. Its matching antigen is unknown. RNA transcripts yielded amplified TCR beta CDR3 regions. The HTBI primer set served for first-round RT-PCR of the TCR CDR3. TCRdb called the multiplex PCR reads again in MiXCR, with one record for every CDR3 protein. The sample lists about 610,000 distinct CDR3 sequences, roughly a sixth occurring once. This receptor was identified in a woman between 40 and 50 years old with Graves' ophthalmopathy. Sequenced input: blood.

The CDR3 region has the DNA TGTGCCAGCAGCTTACGCAGACCGGATGCAGATACGCAGTATTTT. The encoded protein is CASSLRRPDADTQYF. The chain carries TRBV7-2 and TRBJ2-3, with no clear D. Germline CDR1 SGHTA, CDR2 FQGNSA. Trimming took off 2 bases at V and 4 bases at J, with 13 bases between the two ends. The CDR3 consists of 15 residues.